This T cell receptor (beta chain) is drawn from a study of T cell responses to AZD1222 COVID-19 vaccine. Worth noting for this clone: Its antigen is undetermined.

The study, taken as a whole, reports: Among vaccine-associated CD4 TCRs, coverage spanned spike, with dominance at 160-218 and 743-854. There were mostly white British donors and more females than males, and clonal diversity was possibly underestimated.

Sequencing used immunoSEQ multiplex PCR; TCRdb keeps in-frame clones, though not all of them. The sample gives about 150,000 clones, approximately 87% of which show up once; under 7% is in the top ten. CDR3 size: 15 residues. CDR1 is SGHTA and CDR2 is FQGNSA in the germline V gene. V lost 3 bases and J lost 2, with 13 bases in between. The receptor's source is an adult in good health. The sequenced sample was peripheral blood, obtained on day 0 of MenACWY control vaccination. The chain combines TRBV7-2 with TRBJ1-2; D perhaps matches TRBD1 (5 bases). This chain's CDR3 is CASSFPSRVNYGYTF. DNA of the CDR3: TGTGCCAGCAGCTTTCCCTCCAGGGTGAACTATGGCTACACCTTC.